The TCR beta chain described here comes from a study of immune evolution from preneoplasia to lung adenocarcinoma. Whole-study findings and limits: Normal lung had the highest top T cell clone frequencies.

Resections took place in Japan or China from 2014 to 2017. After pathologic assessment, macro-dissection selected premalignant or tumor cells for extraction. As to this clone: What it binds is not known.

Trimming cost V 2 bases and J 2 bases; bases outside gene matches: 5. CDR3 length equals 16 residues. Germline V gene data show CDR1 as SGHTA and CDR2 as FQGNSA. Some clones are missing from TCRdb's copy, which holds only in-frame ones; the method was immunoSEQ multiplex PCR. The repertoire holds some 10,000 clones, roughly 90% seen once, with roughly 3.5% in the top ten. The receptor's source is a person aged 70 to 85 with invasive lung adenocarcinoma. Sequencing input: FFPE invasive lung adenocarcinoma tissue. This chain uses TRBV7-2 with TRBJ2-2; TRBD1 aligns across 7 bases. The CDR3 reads CASSLSRDSNTGELFF. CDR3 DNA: TGTGCCAGCAGCTTATCGAGGGACAGCAACACCGGGGAGCTGTTTTTT.